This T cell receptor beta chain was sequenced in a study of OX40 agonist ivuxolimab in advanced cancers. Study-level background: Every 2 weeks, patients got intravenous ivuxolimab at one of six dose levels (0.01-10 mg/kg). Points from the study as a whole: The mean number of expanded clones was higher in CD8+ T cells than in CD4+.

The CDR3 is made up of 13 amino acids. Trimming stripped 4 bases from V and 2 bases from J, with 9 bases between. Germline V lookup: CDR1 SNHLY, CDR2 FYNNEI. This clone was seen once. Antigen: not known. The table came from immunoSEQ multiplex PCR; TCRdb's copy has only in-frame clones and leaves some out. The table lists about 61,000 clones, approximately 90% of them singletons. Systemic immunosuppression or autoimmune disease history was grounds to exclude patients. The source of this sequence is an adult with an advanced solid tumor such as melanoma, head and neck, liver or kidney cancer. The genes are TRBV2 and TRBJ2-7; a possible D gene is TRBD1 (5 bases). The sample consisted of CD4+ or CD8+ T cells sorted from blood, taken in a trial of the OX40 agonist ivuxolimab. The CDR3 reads CASSGYRTYEQYF. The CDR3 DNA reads TGTGCCAGCAGTGGGTACAGGACCTACGAGCAGTACTTC. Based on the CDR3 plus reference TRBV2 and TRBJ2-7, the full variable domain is EPEVTQTPSHQVTQMGQEVILRCVPISNHLYFYWYRQILGQKVEFLVSFYNNEISEKSEIFDDQFSVERPDGSNFTLKIRSTKLEDSAMYFCASSGYRTYEQYFGPGTRLTVT.